Following are 21 T cell receptor beta chains from one sample sequenced in a study of T cell repertoires in cytomegalovirus infection. For these receptors, no antigen is known. TCRdb fed the reads into MiXCR, producing one record per CDR3 protein. The table records 110,000 or so distinct CDR3 sequences, 30% to 35% of them present only once. The material sequenced was CD8+ T cells from cultured PBMCs, taken from culture after CMV antigen stimulation. These receptor sequences come from a human donor in good health (CMV status not recorded). Some clones in this sample may be carry-over from other donors' samples.

This chain links TRBV27 with TRBJ1-6; D uncertain. The length of the CDR3 is 15 residues. The germline CDR1 and CDR2 sequences are MNHEY and SMNVEV (reference sequence). Trimming removed 5 bases at V and 14 bases at J, with 22 bases between. The CDR3 DNA reads TGTGCCAGCAGTACCGTGGGGAGACTTTCAATGGCCCTCCACTTT. It encodes CASSTVGRLSMALHF.

The sample holds many counts of this clonotype. The V gene is TRBV28, the J gene TRBJ1-5; D not certain. The CDR3 spans 16 residues. The germline CDR1 and CDR2 sequences are MDHEN and SYDVKM. Trimming shortened V by 3 bases and J by 0 bases, and 12 bases separated the two germline ends. CDR3 in DNA: TGTGCCAGCAGTTTGAAGGGTTGGTATAGCAATCAGCCCCAGCATTTT. It codes for CASSLKGWYSNQPQHF.

The chain is built from TRBV6-2 or TRBV6-3 and TRBJ1-5; D gene uncertain. This CDR3 spans 16 amino acids. CDR1 MNHEY and CDR2 SVGEGT come from the germline V gene. Trimming cost V 2 bases and J 0 bases, with 11 bases left between them. CDR3: CASSYTGEHSNQPQHF. The CDR3 nucleotides read TGTGCCAGCAGTTACACGGGTGAGCATAGCAATCAGCCCCAGCATTTT.

The gene calls are TRBV6-2 or TRBV6-3 and TRBJ2-7; unclear D gene. The CDR3 sequence is 11 residues long. V dropped 4 bases and J dropped 4 bases, with 5 bases sitting between them. CDR1 MNHEY and CDR2 SVGEGT come from the germline V gene. CDR3 in DNA: TGTGCCAGCAGTTCCATTTACGAGCAGTACTTC. Encoded protein: CASSSIYEQYF.

Ten or more counts support this clonotype. The rearrangement links TRBV7-9 to TRBJ2-7; TRBD1 agrees at 9 bases. From germline, CDR1 is SEHNR and CDR2 FQNEAQ (reference sequence). J gave up 7 bases and V 5 bases, and 6 bases lay outside the gene matches. The CDR3 has 13 amino acids. The CDR3 sequence is CASSAGQGTEQYF. CDR3 DNA sequence: TGTGCCAGCAGCGCTGGACAGGGGACAGAGCAGTACTTC.

The V call is TRBV5-4, the J call TRBJ1-1, with D maybe TRBD1 (5 bases). V lost 0 bases and J lost 5, with 8 bases in between. This CDR3 has 13 residues. Germline V gene data show CDR1 as SGHNT and CDR2 as YYREEE (reference sequence). CDR3: CASSLEQGTEAFF. CDR3 in DNA: TGTGCCAGCAGCTTGGAGCAGGGAACTGAAGCTTTCTTT.

The chain carries TRBV2 and TRBJ2-7; D gene unclear. The V and J ends lost 8 bases and 0 bases respectively, with 8 bases between them. The V gene's germline CDR1 is SNHLY and CDR2 FYNNEI. This CDR3 region has 12 residues. In DNA, the CDR3 is TGTGCCAGCTGGGGAATCTCCTACGAGCAGTACTTC. Protein sequence: CASWGISYEQYF.

The rearrangement joins TRBV20-1 to TRBJ2-2; D might be TRBD2 (6 bases). The V and J ends lost 5 bases and 6 bases respectively, with 13 bases between them. CDR1 is DFQATT and CDR2 is SNEGSKA in the germline V gene (reference sequence). The CDR3 runs 13 residues. CDR3 sequence (DNA): TGCAGTGCTCCCACTAGCTTTCCCGGGGAGCTGTTTTTT. It encodes CSAPTSFPGELFF.

The V and J genes are TRBV6-4 and TRBJ2-1; the D gene is possibly TRBD2 (5 bases). Germline assignment: CDR1 MRHNA and CDR2 SNTAGT. V was pared by 2 bases and J by 3 bases, with 5 bases between. The CDR3 runs 13 residues. The CDR3: CASSDGSYNEQFF. Here the CDR3 DNA reads TGTGCCAGCAGTGACGGGAGCTACAATGAGCAGTTCTTC.

This clonotype was counted between two and nine times. This chain uses TRBV28 with TRBJ1-5; unclear D gene. CDR3 length equals 14 residues. CDR1 MDHEN and CDR2 SYDVKM come from the germline V gene. Trimming pared 6 bases from V and 2 bases from J, leaving 11 bases between. The CDR3, as DNA: TGTGCCAGCAGGCCTGGGTCAGGCAATCAGCCCCAGCATTTT. This translates into CASRPGSGNQPQHF. Based on the CDR3 plus reference TRBV28 and TRBJ1-5, the full variable domain is DVKVTQSSRYLVKRTGEKVFLECVQDMDHENMFWYRQDPGLGLRLIYFSYDVKMKEKGDIPEGYSVSREKKERFSLILESASTNQTSMYLCASRPGSGNQPQHFGDGTRLSIL.

This clonotype was recorded a few times. The chain employs TRBV7-6 and TRBJ2-2; TRBD2 is a possible D gene (5 bases). The V gene's germline CDR1 is SGHVS and CDR2 FNYEAQ. Between the trimmed V and J ends, which lost 5 bases and 3 bases, there was a span of 13 bases. The CDR3 loop spans 15 amino acids. CDR3 coding DNA: TGTGCCAGCAGCCCCTTAGCGCGATACACCGGGGAGCTGTTTTTT. Protein sequence: CASSPLARYTGELFF.

With respect to this clonotype: A junction boundary mismatches the germline segment, possibly from a read error. This chain uses TRBV29-1 with TRBJ2-3; TRBD1 might be the D (5 bases). The length of the CDR3 is 13 residues. CDR1 SQVTM and CDR2 ANQGSEA come from the germline V gene. CDR3 residues: CSVQTDLTDTQCF. The CDR3 DNA follows: TGCAGCGTGCAGACAGATCTCACAGATACGCAGTGTTTT.

The chain has TRBV20-1 and TRBJ2-7; no definite D call. The V and J ends lost 5 bases and 6 bases respectively, with 8 bases between them. This CDR3 comprises 10 residues. Germline CDR1 DFQATT, CDR2 SNEGSKA (reference sequence). CDR3 region: CSAPWGEQYF. The CDR3 DNA sequence: TGCAGTGCTCCCTGGGGCGAGCAGTACTTC.

In its sample, this clonotype was seen a few times. The CDR3 region has the DNA TGTGCCAGTAGTGCAGTCGCGGGCGGCACAGATACGCAGTATTTT. Protein: CASSAVAGGTDTQYF. The rearrangement links TRBV19 to TRBJ2-3, with D possibly matching TRBD2 (5 bases). This CDR3 spans 15 amino acids. The germline gives CDR1 LNHDA, CDR2 SQIVND (reference sequence). V lost 5 bases, J lost 1 base, and 13 bases lay in between.

As regards this clonotype: This likely comes from a read error, as the CDR3 has no conserved phenylalanine or tryptophan at its end. The V and J genes are TRBV6-1 and TRBJ1-5; 10 bases match TRBD1. The germline V gene has CDR1 MNHNS and CDR2 SASEGT. CDR3 length equals 15 residues. Trimming removed 3 bases from V and 6 bases from J; junction bases left unmatched: 5. CDR3 region: CASSEMGQGTQPQHS. CDR3 coding DNA: TGTGCCAGCAGTGAGATGGGACAGGGGACTCAGCCCCAGCATTCT.

This clonotype was picked up a small number of times. The rearrangement links TRBV7-2 to TRBJ1-2; 10 bases align to TRBD1. Looked up from germline, CDR1 is SGHTA and CDR2 is FQGNSA. The CDR3 has 14 amino acids. Germline trimming cut 5 bases from V and 8 bases from J; bases unmatched to any gene: 8. The CDR3 reads CASSVDRGQRGYTF. In DNA form, the CDR3 reads TGTGCCAGCAGCGTAGACAGGGGGCAGAGGGGCTACACCTTC.

The rearrangement links TRBV13 to TRBJ2-7; D remains unclear. Per the germline V gene, CDR1 is PRHDT and CDR2 is FYEKMQ (reference sequence). The CDR3 is 13 residues long. The germline V and J ends were trimmed by 4 bases and 4 bases, with 11 bases remaining between them. CDR3 in DNA: TGTGCCAGCAGCTCCCAGACTGATTACGAGCAGTACTTC. Protein sequence: CASSSQTDYEQYF. The variable domain in full, with the rest retrieved from reference TRBV13 and TRBJ2-7, is AAGVIQSPRHLIKEKRETATLKCYPIPRHDTVYWYQQGPGQDPQFLISFYEKMQSDKGSIPDRFSAQQFSDYHSELNMSSLELGDSALYFCASSSQTDYEQYFGPGTRLTVT.

The chain couples TRBV27 to TRBJ2-4, with a tentative D call TRBD2 (5 bases). Trimming pared 6 bases from V and 8 bases from J, leaving 17 bases between. The CDR3 sequence is 14 residues long. The germline V gene encodes CDR1 MNHEY and CDR2 SMNVEV (reference sequence). This chain's CDR3 is CASSPRAKGDIQYF. The DNA of the CDR3 is TGTGCCAGCAGCCCCCGAGCTAAGGGAGACATTCAGTACTTC.

J is TRBJ1-2 and V is TRBV6-1, with TRBD1 as a possible D gene (5 bases). The V and J ends lost 6 bases and 3 bases respectively, with 17 bases between them. This CDR3 comprises 15 residues. Germline CDR1 MNHNS, CDR2 SASEGT. The CDR3 DNA follows: TGTGCCAGCAGACTAACTTTGGGGGACCACTATGGCTACACCTTC. The encoded protein is CASRLTLGDHYGYTF.

This clonotype showed up many times. The J gene is TRBJ2-1, the V gene TRBV5-6, with D perhaps TRBD1 (6 bases). V lost 2 bases and J 9 bases, leaving 12 bases between the germline ends. The CDR3 extends over 13 amino acids. The germline V gene has CDR1 SGHDT and CDR2 YYEEEE. Here the CDR3 DNA reads TGTGCCAGCAGCTTCCGACAGGTCGGTGAGCAGTTCTTC. It codes for CASSFRQVGEQFF.

V and J are TRBV29-1 and TRBJ2-3, with a tentative D call TRBD1 (5 bases). The V and J ends lost 6 bases and 2 bases respectively, with 12 bases between them. Germline lookup yields CDR1 SQVTM and CDR2 ANQGSEA. The CDR3 runs 13 residues. The CDR3 is CSVQTDLTDTQYF. In DNA, the CDR3 is TGCAGCGTGCAGACAGATCTCACAGATACGCAGTATTTT.